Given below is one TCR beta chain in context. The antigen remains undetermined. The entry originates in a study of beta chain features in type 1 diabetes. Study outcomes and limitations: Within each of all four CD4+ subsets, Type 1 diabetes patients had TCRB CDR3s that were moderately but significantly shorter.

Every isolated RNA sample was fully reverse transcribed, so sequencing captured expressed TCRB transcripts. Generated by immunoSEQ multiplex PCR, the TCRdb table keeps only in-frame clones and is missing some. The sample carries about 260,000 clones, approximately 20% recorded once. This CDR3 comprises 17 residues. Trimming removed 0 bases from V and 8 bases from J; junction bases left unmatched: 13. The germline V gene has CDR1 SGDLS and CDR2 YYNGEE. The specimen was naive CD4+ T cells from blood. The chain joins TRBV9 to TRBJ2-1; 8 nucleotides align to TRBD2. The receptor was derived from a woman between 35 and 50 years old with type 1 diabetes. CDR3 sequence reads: CASSVAGGGLQIDEQFF. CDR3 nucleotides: TGTGCCAGCAGCGTAGCGGGCGGGGGGCTCCAGATCGATGAGCAGTTCTTC.